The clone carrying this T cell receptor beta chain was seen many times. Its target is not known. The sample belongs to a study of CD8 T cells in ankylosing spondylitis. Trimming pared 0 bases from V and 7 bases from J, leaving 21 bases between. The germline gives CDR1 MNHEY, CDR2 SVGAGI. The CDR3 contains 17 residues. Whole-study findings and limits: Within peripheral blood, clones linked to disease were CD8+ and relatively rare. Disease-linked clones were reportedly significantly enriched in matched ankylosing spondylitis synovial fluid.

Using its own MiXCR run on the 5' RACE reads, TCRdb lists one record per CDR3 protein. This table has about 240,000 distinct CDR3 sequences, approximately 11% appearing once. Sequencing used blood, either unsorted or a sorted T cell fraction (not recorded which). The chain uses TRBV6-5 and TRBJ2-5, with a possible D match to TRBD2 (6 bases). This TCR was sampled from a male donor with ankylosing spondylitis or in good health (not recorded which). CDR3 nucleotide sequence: TGTGCCAGCAGTTACTCCATATCTCGGCGTAGCGGAGGGACCCAGTACTTC. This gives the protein CASSYSISRRSGGTQYF.